The clone carrying this TCR beta chain was observed once. No antigen is known for it. The data stem from a study of long-term antiretroviral therapy in people with HIV. The overall study: The 2015 immediate-ART recommendation came about a decade after the earliest samples. Study observations and caveats: HIV repertoires showed narrower CDR3 length ranges than controls. Within the repertoire, clones expanded before ART were dominant at all time points. Post-ART diversity increased but stayed below transplant donor controls.

Germline CDR1 MNHNS, CDR2 SASEGT. The ends lost 9 bases at V and 4 bases at J; junction bases unmatched: 11. The CDR3 loop spans 15 amino acids. Samples were assayed with immunoSEQ v3.0 at survey level. Repertoires were generated with immunoSEQ multiplex PCR, while TCRdb's copy carries only in-frame clones and drops some. The table includes roughly 42,000 clones, more than 70% detected once. The sequencing here drew on unsorted PBMCs, taken 3.1 years after starting antiretroviral therapy. The rearrangement links TRBV6-1 to TRBJ1-5, with 8 bases fitting TRBD1. This receptor was taken from a woman aged 45-65 years with HIV. CDR3 DNA: TGTGCCAGTAGAAACTCGGGACAGGTGAATCAGCCCCAGCATTTT. Protein: CASRNSGQVNQPQHF.